This T cell receptor (beta chain) emerged from a study of blood T cell repertoires in COVID-19. Overall study context: The study drew acute and convalescent COVID-19 samples from the United States, Italy and Spain. Sample material is recorded as cDNA or gDNA derived from T cells, B-cell-depleted T cells, or PBMCs.

V was pared by 3 bases and J by 2 bases, with 8 bases between. Germline lookup yields CDR1 SGHAT and CDR2 FQNNGV. There are 15 residues in the CDR3. Authors' data handling: For nucleated cells, counts were estimated from reference gene primer amplification. Repertoires were generated with immunoSEQ multiplex PCR, while TCRdb's copy carries only in-frame clones and drops some. D and trimming come from the DNA, and the V and J calls and clone size come from that table. Of under 25,000 clones listed, about nine tenths are singletons. This clone was counted between two and nine times. The sequence was collected from a woman aged 65 to 85 with active COVID-19. What was sequenced was peripheral blood. The chain links TRBV11-2 to TRBJ2-6, with TRBD1 as a possible D gene (5 bases). CDR3 sequence reads: CASSFQGTGANVLTF. The CDR3 DNA sequence: TGTGCCAGCAGCTTTCAGGGCACTGGGGCCAACGTCCTGACTTTC.